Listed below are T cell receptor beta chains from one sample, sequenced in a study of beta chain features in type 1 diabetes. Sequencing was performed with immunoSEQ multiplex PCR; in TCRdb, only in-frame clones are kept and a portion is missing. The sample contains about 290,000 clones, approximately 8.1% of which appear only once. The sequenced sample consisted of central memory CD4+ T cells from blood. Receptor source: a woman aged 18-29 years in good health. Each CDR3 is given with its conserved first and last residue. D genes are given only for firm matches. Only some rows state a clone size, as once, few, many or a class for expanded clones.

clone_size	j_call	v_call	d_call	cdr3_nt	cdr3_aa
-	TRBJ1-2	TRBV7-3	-	TGTGCCAGCAGCTTAGCCGGGACCGAGGGCTACACCTTC	CASSLAGTEGYTF
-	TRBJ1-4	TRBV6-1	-	TGTGCCAGCAGCAAGGACCTCGGGACTAATGAAAAACTGTTTTTT	CASSKDLGTNEKLFF
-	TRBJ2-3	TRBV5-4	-	TGTGCCAGCAGCTATGGGATGGGGCAGGACGGCACAGATACGCAGTATTTT	CASSYGMGQDGTDTQYF
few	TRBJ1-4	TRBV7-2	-	TGTGCCAGCAGCTTACCAGGGACTGAAAAACTGTTTTTT	CASSLPGTEKLFF
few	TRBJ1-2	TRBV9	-	TGTGCCAGCAGCACCGGCCCGGTAAACTATGGCTACACCTTC	CASSTGPVNYGYTF
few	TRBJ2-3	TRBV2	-	TGTGCCAGCATTATGGACTCGGCCACAGATACGCAGTATTTT	CASIMDSATDTQYF
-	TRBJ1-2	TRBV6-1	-	TGTGCCAGCCGTAGGGGTCATGCCAACTATGGCTACACCTTC	CASRRGHANYGYTF
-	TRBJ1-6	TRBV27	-	TGTGCCAGCAGTTTAAACGGTAATTCACCCCTCCACTTT	CASSLNGNSPLHF
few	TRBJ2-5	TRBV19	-	TGTGCCAGTACCAAGAATCCTAAAGAGACCCAGTACTTC	CASTKNPKETQYF
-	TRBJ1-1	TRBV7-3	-	TGTGCCAGCAGCTTAGAGCGGGCCGGGAGCACTGAAGCTTTCTTT	CASSLERAGSTEAFF
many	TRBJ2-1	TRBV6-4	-	TGTGCCAGCAGTAAAGAGATGGGCAATGAGCAGTTCTTC	CASSKEMGNEQFF
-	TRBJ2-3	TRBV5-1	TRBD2	TGCGCCAGCAGCTTGGTCGGTAGCGGGGGCACAGATACGCAGTATTTT	CASSLVGSGGTDTQYF
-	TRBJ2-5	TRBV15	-	TGTGCCACCAGCAGAGATCGGGGCTGGGAGACCCAGTACTTC	CATSRDRGWETQYF
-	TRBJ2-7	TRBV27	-	TGTGCCAGCAGTTCTCTTTTGACCTACGAGCAGTACTTC	CASSSLLTYEQYF
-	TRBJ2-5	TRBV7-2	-	TGTGCCAGCAGCTTACAATCCCAAGAGACCCAGTACTTC	CASSLQSQETQYF
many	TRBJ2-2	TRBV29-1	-	TGCAGCGCCCGGGGGCTGGAGAACACCGGGGAGCTGTTTTTT	CSARGLENTGELFF
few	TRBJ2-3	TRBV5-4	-	TGTGCCCAAGCTTGGGGGGGCGCCCGCACAGATACGCAGTATTTT	CAQAWGGARTDTQYF
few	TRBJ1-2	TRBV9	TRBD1	TGTGCCAGCAGCCCCTGGACAGGGCGAAACTATGGCTACACCTTC	CASSPWTGRNYGYTF
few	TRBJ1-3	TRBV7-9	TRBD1	TGTGCCAGCAGCTTAGGGACAGGGGGCGATCCTGGAGGAAACACCATATATTTT	CASSLGTGGDPGGNTIYF
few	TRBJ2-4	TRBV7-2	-	TGTGCCAGCAGCACCGACTCTCTAGCCAAAAACATTCAGTACTTC	CASSTDSLAKNIQYF
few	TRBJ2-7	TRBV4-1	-	TGCGCCAGCAGCCAGACGAACAGCCTGGTTTCCTACGAGCAGTACTTC	CASSQTNSLVSYEQYF
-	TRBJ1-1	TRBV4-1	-	TGCGCCAGCAGCCAGAGAGAACGGGGGGACACTGAAGCTTTCTTT	CASSQRERGDTEAFF
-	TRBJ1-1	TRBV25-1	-	TGTGCCAGCAGTGCGGGCCGGCAAGCTTTCTTT	CASSAGRQAFF
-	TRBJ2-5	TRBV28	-	TGTGCCAGCAGCACCCCGGGGGAGGAGACCCAGTACTTC	CASSTPGEETQYF
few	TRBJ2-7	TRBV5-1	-	TGCGCCAGCAGCTCTGGGGGTTTCAGCTACGAGCAGTACTTC	CASSSGGFSYEQYF
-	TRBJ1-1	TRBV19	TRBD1	TGTGCCAGTGGGACAGGGAAGAGCACTGAAGCTTTCTTT	CASGTGKSTEAFF
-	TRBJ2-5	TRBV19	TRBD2	TGTGCCAGTAGCATAGGGACTAGCGAAGAGACCCAGTACTTC	CASSIGTSEETQYF
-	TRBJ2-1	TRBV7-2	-	TGTGCCAGCAGCTTAGCCCCCGGGAACAATGAGCAGTTCTTC	CASSLAPGNNEQFF
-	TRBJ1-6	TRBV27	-	TGTGCCAGCAGTTTCACTTCGGTGAGCTCCTATAATTCACCCCTCCACTTT	CASSFTSVSSYNSPLHF
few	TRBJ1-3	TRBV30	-	TGTGCCTGGAGTGGGGGCCCGGGAAACACCATATATTTT	CAWSGGPGNTIYF
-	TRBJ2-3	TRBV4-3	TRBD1	TGCGCCAGCAGCCAAGAATGGGGACAGGCTAGCACAGATACGCAGTATTTT	CASSQEWGQASTDTQYF
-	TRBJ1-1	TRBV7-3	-	TGTGCCAGCAGCCCCCTAGGGGGGCTGACTGAAGCTTTCTTT	CASSPLGGLTEAFF
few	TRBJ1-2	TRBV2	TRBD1	TGTGCCAGCAGTGAAGACAGGGGACACTATGGCTACACCTTC	CASSEDRGHYGYTF
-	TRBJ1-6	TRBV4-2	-	TGTGCCAGCAGCCAGGAAGAAAGCTCCTATAATTCACCCCTCCACTTT	CASSQEESSYNSPLHF
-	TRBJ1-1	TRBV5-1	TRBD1	TGCGCCAGCAGCTTGGCCGGGGCAGGGGGCGCATCCGGTGAAGCTTTCTTT	CASSLAGAGGASGEAFF
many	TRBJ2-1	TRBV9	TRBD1	TGTGCCAGCAGCGCGGGACAGGGGGATGTCAATGAGCAGTTCTTC	CASSAGQGDVNEQFF
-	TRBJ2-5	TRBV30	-	TGTGCCTGGACAGCCCAAGAGACCCAGTACTTC	CAWTAQETQYF
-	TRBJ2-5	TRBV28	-	TGTGCCAGCAAATGGGGGGAGGAGACCCAGTACTTC	CASKWGEETQYF
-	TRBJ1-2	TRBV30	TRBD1	TGTGCCTGGAGTGTTCCGGGACAGGGGTTACGCTACACCTTC	CAWSVPGQGLRYTF
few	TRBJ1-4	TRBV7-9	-	TGTGCCAGCAGCTTTTCGGGCGGCAGGGAAAAACTGTTTTTT	CASSFSGGREKLFF
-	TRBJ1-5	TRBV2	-	TGTGCCAGCGGACGATCCAACAATCAGCCCCAGCATTTT	CASGRSNNQPQHF
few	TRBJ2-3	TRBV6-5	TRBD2	TGTGCCAGCAGGCCCCGGGAGGGAAGAGATACGCAGTATTTT	CASRPREGRDTQYF